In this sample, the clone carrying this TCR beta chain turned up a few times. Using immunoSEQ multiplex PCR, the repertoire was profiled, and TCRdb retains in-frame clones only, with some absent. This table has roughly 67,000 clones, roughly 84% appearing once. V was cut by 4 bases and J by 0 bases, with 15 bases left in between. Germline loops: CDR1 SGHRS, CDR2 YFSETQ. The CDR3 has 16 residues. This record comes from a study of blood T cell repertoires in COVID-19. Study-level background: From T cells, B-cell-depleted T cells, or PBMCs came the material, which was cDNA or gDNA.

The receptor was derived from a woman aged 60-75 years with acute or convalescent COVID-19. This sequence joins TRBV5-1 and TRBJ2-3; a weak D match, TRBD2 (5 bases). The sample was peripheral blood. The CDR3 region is CASSPEVGFSTDTQYF. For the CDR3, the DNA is TGCGCCAGCAGCCCGGAGGTAGGCTTTAGCACAGATACGCAGTATTTT. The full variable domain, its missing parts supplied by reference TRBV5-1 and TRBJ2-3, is KAGVTQTPRYLIKTRGQQVTLSCSPISGHRSVSWYQQTPGQGLQFLFEYFSETQRNKGNFPGRFSGRQFSNSRSEMNVSTLELGDSALYLCASSPEVGFSTDTQYFGPGTRLTVL.